Detailed here is one TCR beta chain. This clone's antigen is unknown. One base away there is no much larger clone; base qualities are not given. CD8 naive samples consisted of CD45RO-negative cells that were positively selected for CCR7, yielding a CD45RA+CCR7+ population without TemRA cells. Healthy HIV-negative adults with no recently reported acute infections or vaccinations were included as donors. Every donor was a Caucasian adult living in Nashville, Tennessee, USA. Blood was obtained by leukapheresis, after which PBMCs were separated by Ficoll-Histopaque density gradient centrifugation and cryopreserved in liquid nitrogen vapor phase. Analytical flow cytometry was used to check the purity and quantity of each magnetically sorted T cell population. Each sorted fraction had its genomic DNA isolated and then quantified by UV absorbance on a Nanodrop 2000c. TCR CDR3 regions were amplified from genomic DNA by multiplex PCR using the deep immunoSEQ assay. For each cell subset, the extracted genomic DNA was distributed evenly across all wells of several immunoSEQ 96-well plates, and each plate served as one replicate. For sorted subsets, 150 to 250 ng genomic DNA, equal to some 28,000 T cell genomes, was loaded into each replicate PCR. The purified libraries were quantified using a Qubit 3.0 fluorometer, sized with a Bioanalyzer 2100, and then quantified again using the KAPA Library Quantification kit. Every immunoSEQ 96-well plate was sequenced on a dedicated single-read 150-cycle Illumina NextSeq 550 flow cell. In the paper's pipeline: Because the immunoSEQ output included only junctional sequences and no quality scores, the filtering could not be the same as the filtering used for full-length reads. Sequences were annotated with PyIR, a Python wrapper for IgBLAST v1.9, using IMGT germline references to assign V/J genes and CDR3. Reads were removed for weak V/J assignments (E-value above 1e-6), missing CDR3, stop codons, out-of-frame junctions, or ambiguous translated residues. V3J clonotypes were defined as sequences sharing an identical inferred V gene, J gene, and CDR3 amino acid sequence. Percentage overlap between repertoires was calculated by dividing the number of shared unique clonotypes by the size of the smaller repertoire. Repertoire richness was assessed with RTK rarefaction, the Chao1 estimator, and Recon v2.1 estimates of unobserved clonotypes. Generation probabilities were computed with OLGA for all TCRbeta clonotypes obtained by the gDNA method from several donors. This immuneACCESS table, as held by TCRdb, lists in-frame sequences with V and J called but not all clones. Of the missing ones, under half trace to an unresolved V gene in checked studies; the others have no known cause. That table supplies the V and J calls and clone size; D and trimming were determined from the DNA. The sample table shows about 820,000 clones, and more than 85% are seen once. The ten most abundant clones make up 24% of the sample.

The data were obtained in a study of shared clonotypes between healthy human individuals (TCRdb year 2020). Background for the entire study: The cohort included three men and two women between 18 and 49 years of age. For each donor, CD4 naive and CD4 memory were each given three plates, CD8 naive was given two plates, and CD8 memory was given one plate. Per donor, leukapheresis produced somewhere between about 0.94 and 9 billion PBMCs. The study deeply sequenced blood TCR repertoires of roughly five healthy adults to estimate repertoire size and the extent of clonotype sharing between individuals. Different laboratories and diverse techniques were used to prepare libraries and sequence TCR repertoires, to increase sequencing depth and limit assay-specific biases.

Overall results and qualifications from the work: The small number of donors limited the genetic and exposure-history diversity represented. Only blood was sampled, and tissue TCR repertoires likely differ from those in blood. Across four donors, around 5.4% of naive CD4, roughly 3.8% of naive CD8, about 2% of memory CD4, and 0.4% to 0.45% of memory CD8 clonotypes were shared. Compared with non-shared clonotypes, the clonotypes found in all four sorted-subset donors had higher generation probabilities. Pairwise subsampling led to the expectation that sequencing depth would affect the degree of clonotype sharing among donors. Even with the large sequencing depth, rarefaction of the sorted-subset datasets indicated that sequencing was incomplete. Estimated clonotype richness was generally larger for naive than for memory subsets.

Counted from cysteine to phenylalanine, this CDR3 has 17 amino acids. The only DNA kept is the CDR3, 51 bases in frame from the first base. Trimming leaves V shorter by 5 bases and J shorter by 5 bases, with the junction holding 10 bases beyond the gene matches. For CDR1 and CDR2, the germline V gene (reference sequence) lists SEHNR and FQNEAQ. The sequencing sample was made of naive CD8+ T cells sorted from blood. The sample's cell subset or site, from its label and the paper: CD45RA+CCR7+. The receptor's source is a man aged 25 to 40 in good health. The chain links TRBV7-9 with TRBJ1-4, with TRBD1 matching 11 junction bases. The CDR3 protein sequence reads: CASSPRTGGEMNEKLFF. The bases are TGTGCCAGCAGCCCAAGGACAGGGGGCGAAATGAATGAAAAACTGTTTTTT. Extended through the reference TRBV7-9 and TRBJ1-4 proteins, this CDR3 yields the full variable domain: DTGVSQNPRHKITKRGQNVTFRCDPISEHNRLYWYRQTLGQGPEFLTYFQNEAQLEKSRLLSDRFSAERPKGSFSTLEIQRTEQGDSAMYLCASSPRTGGEMNEKLFFGSGTQLSVL.